What follows describes a single T cell receptor beta chain. Its specificity is unknown. These data come from a study of OX40 agonist ivuxolimab in advanced cancers. Overall study: The dose of intravenous ivuxolimab that patients received every 2 weeks ranged from 0.01 to 10 mg/kg. Partial responses were observed in three patients, of whom one had hepatocellular carcinoma and two had cutaneous melanoma. Study-wide results and caveats: Low normalized clonal expansion also occurred in some nonresponding patients.

Some clones are missing from TCRdb's copy, which holds only in-frame ones; the method was immunoSEQ multiplex PCR. The table shows under 80,000 clones, with over 85% occurring only once. The V and J ends lost 4 bases and 4 bases, in that order; junction bases with no gene match: 7. This CDR3 spans 14 amino acids. Germline V CDR1 and CDR2: MNHEY, SMNVEV (reference sequence). The sequenced sample was CD4+ or CD8+ T cells sorted from blood, obtained in a trial of the OX40 agonist ivuxolimab. The receptor comes from an adult with an advanced solid tumor such as melanoma, head and neck, liver or kidney cancer. J is TRBJ2-7 and V is TRBV27, with 7 positions matching TRBD2. The DNA for the CDR3 is TGTGCCAGCAGTTCGCGGGAGAACGAGTACGAGCAGTACTTC. Encoded protein: CASSSRENEYEQYF.